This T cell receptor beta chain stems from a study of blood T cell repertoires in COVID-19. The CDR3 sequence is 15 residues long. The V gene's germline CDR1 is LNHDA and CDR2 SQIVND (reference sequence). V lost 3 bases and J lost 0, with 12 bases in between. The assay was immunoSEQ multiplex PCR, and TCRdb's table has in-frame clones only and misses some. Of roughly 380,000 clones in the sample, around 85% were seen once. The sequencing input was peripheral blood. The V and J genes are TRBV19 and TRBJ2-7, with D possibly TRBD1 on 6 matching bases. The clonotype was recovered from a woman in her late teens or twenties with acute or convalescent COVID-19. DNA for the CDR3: TGTGCCAGTAGTATTTTTTCAGGGGACTCCTACGAGCAGTACTTC. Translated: CASSIFSGDSYEQYF.